The 8 T cell receptor beta chains given below trace back to one sample, sequenced in a study of T cells in narcolepsy. The assay was immunoSEQ multiplex PCR, and TCRdb's table has in-frame clones only and misses some. The table shows some 30,000 clones, with around nine tenths occurring only once. Sequenced sample: CD45RA- memory CD4+ T cells from PBMCs. Receptor source: a human donor with narcolepsy.

V and J are TRBV18 and TRBJ2-1; 10 bases are shared with TRBD2. Losses at the gene ends were 3 bases for V and 5 bases for J; bases not matched to a gene: 7. The germline V gene has CDR1 KGHSH and CDR2 LQKENI. CDR3 size: 16 residues. The CDR3 nucleotides are TGTGCCAGCTCACCGCTCCTAGCGGGGGCCCACAATGAGCAGTTCTTC. Protein sequence: CASSPLLAGAHNEQFF.

The chain links TRBV6-1 to TRBJ2-1; possibly TRBD1 for D (5 bases). The CDR3 contains 14 residues. The V end was cut by 7 bases, the J end by 3 bases, with 13 bases between. CDR1 is MNHNS, CDR2 SASEGT, per germline. In DNA form, the CDR3 reads TGTGCCAGCACGGGCGACAGCTTCTACAATGAGCAGTTCTTC. Translating it yields CASTGDSFYNEQFF.

The V gene is TRBV7-2, the J gene TRBJ2-3, with 13 bases matching TRBD2. Germline trimming cut 1 base from V and 4 bases from J; bases unmatched to any gene: 8. The CDR3 runs 18 residues. Germline CDR1 and CDR2: SGHTA and FQGNSA. CDR3 protein: CASSLGTSGGAVADTQYF. As DNA, the CDR3 is TGTGCCAGCAGCTTAGGTACTAGCGGGGGGGCCGTGGCAGATACGCAGTATTTT.

This chain links TRBV25-1 with TRBJ1-3, with D tentatively TRBD1 (6 bases). V was pared by 8 bases and J by 0 bases, with 14 bases between. Germline-derived CDR1 and CDR2 are MGHDK and SYGVNS. This CDR3 has 15 amino acids. The CDR3 region is CASGRDNDSGNTIYF. The CDR3 region has the DNA TGTGCCAGCGGCCGGGACAACGACTCTGGAAACACCATATATTTT.

The J gene is TRBJ1-5, the V gene TRBV10-3, with TRBD1 matching 7 bases. Germline trimming cut 4 bases from V and 10 bases from J; bases unmatched to any gene: 22. The CDR3 totals 18 residues. Germline values: CDR1 ENHRY, CDR2 SYGVKD. For the CDR3, the DNA is TGTGCCATCAGTGCGGGACAGACCAGTAAGAGTTTGGATCGACCCCAGCATTTT. Translation: CAISAGQTSKSLDRPQHF.

Concerning this clone itself: The sample holds other DNA sequences that translate to the same CDR3. The rearrangement joins TRBV6-1 to TRBJ2-3; tentatively, D is TRBD2 (6 bases). The CDR3 covers 15 residues. Germline loops: CDR1 MNHNS, CDR2 SASEGT. V was clipped by 6 bases and J by 3 bases, with 16 bases between them. Written as DNA, the CDR3 is TGTGCCAGCAGCCGGTCTTTCGGGGGAACAGATACGCAGTATTTT. Protein sequence: CASSRSFGGTDTQYF.

This chain connects TRBV14 to TRBJ1-1; possible D gene TRBD1, 5 bases. The CDR3 runs to 13 residues. CDR1 SGHDN and CDR2 FVKESK come from the germline V gene. V was shortened by 2 bases and J by 4 bases, with 8 bases between the two germline ends. The CDR3 bases are TGTGCCAGCAGCCAACAGGGTACCACTGAAGCTTTCTTT. Its protein is CASSQQGTTEAFF.

The chain recombines TRBV5-5 with TRBJ1-3; unclear D gene. This CDR3 is built from 15 residues. Trimming pared 0 bases from V and 1 base from J, leaving 8 bases between. Per the germline V gene, CDR1 is SGHKS and CDR2 is YYEKEE (reference sequence). The CDR3 region is CASSLGSTSGNTIYF. The DNA of the CDR3 is TGTGCCAGCAGCTTGGGCAGTACATCTGGAAACACCATATATTTT.